This entry is about one T cell receptor beta chain. Germline CDR1 LGHNA, CDR2 YNFKEQ. With V trimmed by 4 bases and J by 5 bases, 8 bases remained unmatched. The CDR3 consists of 18 residues. This record belongs to a study of T-cell reconstitution after alpha-beta-depleted transplantation in children. For TCRbeta, the library was prepared with unique molecular identifiers. MiXCR was run by TCRdb on the PCR reads, yielding one entry per CDR3 protein. The sample has roughly 350,000 distinct CDR3 sequences, 10% seen once. The chain combines TRBV4-2 with TRBJ2-2; 15 bases are shared with TRBD2. Sequenced material: PBMCs from the stem cell graft donor, taken from the stem cell graft. The receptor's source is a human donor who donated a stem cell graft to a child with acute lymphoblastic leukemia. This CDR3 reads CASSPRGLAGGRTGELFF. The CDR3 DNA is TGTGCCAGCAGCCCTCGGGGACTAGCGGGAGGTCGGACCGGGGAGCTGTTTTTT.